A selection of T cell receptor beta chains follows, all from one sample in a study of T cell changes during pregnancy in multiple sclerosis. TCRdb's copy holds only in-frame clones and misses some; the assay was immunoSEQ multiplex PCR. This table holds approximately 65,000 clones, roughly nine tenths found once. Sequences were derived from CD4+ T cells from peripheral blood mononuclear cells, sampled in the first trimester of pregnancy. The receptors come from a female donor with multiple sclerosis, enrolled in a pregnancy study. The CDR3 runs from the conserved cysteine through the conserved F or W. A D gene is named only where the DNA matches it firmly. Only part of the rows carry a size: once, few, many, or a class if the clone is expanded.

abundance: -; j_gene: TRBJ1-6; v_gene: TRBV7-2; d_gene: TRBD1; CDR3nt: TGTGCCAGCAGCCCCAGACAGGGCCGGCGGTCACCCCTCCACTTT; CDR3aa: CASSPRQGRRSPLHF
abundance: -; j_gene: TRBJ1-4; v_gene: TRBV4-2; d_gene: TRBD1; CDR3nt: TGTGCCAGCAGCCAAGATAGTTCAGGGGGCTATGAAAAACTGTTTTTT; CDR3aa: CASSQDSSGGYEKLFF
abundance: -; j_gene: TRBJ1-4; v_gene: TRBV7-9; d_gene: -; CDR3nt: TGTGCCAGCACCCCAAGGAGTGCAACTAATGAAAAACTGTTTTTT; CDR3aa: CASTPRSATNEKLFF
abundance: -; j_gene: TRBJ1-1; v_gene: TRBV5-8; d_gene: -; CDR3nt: TGTGCCAGCAGCTTGGGACAGGCAAGGAACACTGAAGCTTTCTTT; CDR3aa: CASSLGQARNTEAFF
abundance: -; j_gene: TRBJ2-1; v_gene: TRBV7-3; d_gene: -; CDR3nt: TGTGCCAGCAGCCCCGGACAACCCTACAATGAGCAGTTCTTC; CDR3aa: CASSPGQPYNEQFF
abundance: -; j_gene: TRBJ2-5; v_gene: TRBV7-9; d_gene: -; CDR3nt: TGTGCCAGCAGCTTGCCTTTCCCCCAGTCGGAGACCCAGTACTTC; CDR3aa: CASSLPFPQSETQYF
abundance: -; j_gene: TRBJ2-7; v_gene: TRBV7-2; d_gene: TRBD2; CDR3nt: TGTGCCAGCAGCCTCACCGTAGCTTATCCTAGCGGGGGGGTGTACTTC; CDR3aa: CASSLTVAYPSGGVYF
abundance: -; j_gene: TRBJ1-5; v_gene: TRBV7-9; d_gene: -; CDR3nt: TGTGCCAGCAGCTTGGGGGCCGATCAGCCCCAGCATTTT; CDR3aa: CASSLGADQPQHF
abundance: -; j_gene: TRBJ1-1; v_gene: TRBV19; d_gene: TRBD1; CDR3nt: TGTGCCAGTGCTGCGGGGACAGCTAAAGCTTTCTTT; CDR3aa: CASAAGTAKAFF
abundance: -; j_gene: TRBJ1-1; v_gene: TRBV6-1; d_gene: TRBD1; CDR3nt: TGTGCCAGCAGTGAACCACAGGGGGCGTATGGAGCTTTCTTT; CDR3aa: CASSEPQGAYGAFF
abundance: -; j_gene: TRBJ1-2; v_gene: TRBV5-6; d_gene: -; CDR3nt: TGTGCCAGCAGCCCGGACAGCTATGGCTACACCTTC; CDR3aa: CASSPDSYGYTF
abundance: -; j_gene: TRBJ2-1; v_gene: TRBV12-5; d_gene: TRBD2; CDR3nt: TGTGCTAGTGGTTTGGGTCTAGCGGGGGGTAATAATGAGCAGTTCTTC; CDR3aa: CASGLGLAGGNNEQFF
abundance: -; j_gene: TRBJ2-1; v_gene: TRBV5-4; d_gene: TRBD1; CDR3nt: TGTGCCAGCAGCTGGGGGACAGGGGTACACAATGAGCAGTTCTTC; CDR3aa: CASSWGTGVHNEQFF
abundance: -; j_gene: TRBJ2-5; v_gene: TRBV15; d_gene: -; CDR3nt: TGTGCCACCAGCAGAGATCGGGGTGGCGGGGTGAAGAAAGAGACCCAGTACTTC; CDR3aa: CATSRDRGGGVKKETQYF
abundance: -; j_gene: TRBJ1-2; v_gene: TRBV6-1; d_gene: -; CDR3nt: TGTGCCAGCAGTGACCCCCATGATTTCGGCGGGGACTATGGCTACACCTTC; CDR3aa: CASSDPHDFGGDYGYTF
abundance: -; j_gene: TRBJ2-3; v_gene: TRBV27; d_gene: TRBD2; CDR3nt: TGTGCCAGCAGTTTATTTTGGCGGGGGGGCACAGATACGCAGTATTTT; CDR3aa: CASSLFWRGGTDTQYF
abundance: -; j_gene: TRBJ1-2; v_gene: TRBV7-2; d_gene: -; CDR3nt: TGTGCCAGCAGCTTGGAGGGCCCTCTAGGGGATAACTATGGCTACACCTTC; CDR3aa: CASSLEGPLGDNYGYTF
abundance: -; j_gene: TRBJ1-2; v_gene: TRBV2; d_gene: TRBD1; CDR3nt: TGTGCCAGCAGTCTCCAAGAGGACAGGGATGGCTACACCTTC; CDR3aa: CASSLQEDRDGYTF
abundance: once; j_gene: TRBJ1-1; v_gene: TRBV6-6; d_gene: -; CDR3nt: TGTGCCAGCAGCAAAGGGGGTTCCCTGAACACTGAAGCTTTCTTT; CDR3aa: CASSKGGSLNTEAFF
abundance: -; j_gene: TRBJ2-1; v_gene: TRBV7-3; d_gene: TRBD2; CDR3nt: TGTGCCAGCAGCTCCGAACGACTAGCGGGGGGTCTACAGTTCTTC; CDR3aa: CASSSERLAGGLQFF
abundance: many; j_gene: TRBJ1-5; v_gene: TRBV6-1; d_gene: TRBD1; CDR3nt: TGTGCCAGCAGTGAAACGGGACAGCCTTCGGAGCCCCAGCATTTT; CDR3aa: CASSETGQPSEPQHF
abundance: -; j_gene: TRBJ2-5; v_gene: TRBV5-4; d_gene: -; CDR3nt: TGTGCCAGCAGCCGAGCCTCGGGAATCCAAGAGACCCAGTACTTC; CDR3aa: CASSRASGIQETQYF
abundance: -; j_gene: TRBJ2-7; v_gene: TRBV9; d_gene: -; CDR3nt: TGTGCCAGCAGCCCGGGTCCTGCTGGGTCCTACGAGCAGTACTTC; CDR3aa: CASSPGPAGSYEQYF
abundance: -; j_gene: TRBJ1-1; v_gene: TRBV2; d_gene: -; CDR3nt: TGTGCCAGCACCACTCAGAGGGTGGGGACTGAAGCTTTCTTT; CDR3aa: CASTTQRVGTEAFF
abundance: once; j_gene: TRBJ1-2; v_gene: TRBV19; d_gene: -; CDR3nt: TGTGCCAGTAGTATCTCTTGGCAGGTCTATGGCTACACCTTC; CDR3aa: CASSISWQVYGYTF
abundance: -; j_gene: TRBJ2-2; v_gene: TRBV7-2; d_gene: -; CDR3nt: TGTGCCAGCAGCCGCTCCCGGGACTTGAACACCGGGGAGCTGTTTTTT; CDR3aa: CASSRSRDLNTGELFF
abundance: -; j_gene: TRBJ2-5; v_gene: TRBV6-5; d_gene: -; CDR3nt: TGTGCCAGCAGTTACGGACAGTGGGGAGAGACCCAGTACTTC; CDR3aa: CASSYGQWGETQYF
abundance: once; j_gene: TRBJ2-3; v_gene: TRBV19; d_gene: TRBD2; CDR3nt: TGTGCCAGTAGTAACGGACTAGCGGGGGGAGATACGCAGTATTTT; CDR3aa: CASSNGLAGGDTQYF
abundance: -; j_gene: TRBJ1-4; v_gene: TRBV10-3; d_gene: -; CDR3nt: TGTGCCATCAGTGAGTCTGGACAGAATGAAAAACTGTTTTTT; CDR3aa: CAISESGQNEKLFF
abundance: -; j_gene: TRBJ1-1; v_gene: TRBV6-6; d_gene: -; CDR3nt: TGTGCCAGCAGTCAAATGAACACTGAAGCTTTCTTT; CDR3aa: CASSQMNTEAFF
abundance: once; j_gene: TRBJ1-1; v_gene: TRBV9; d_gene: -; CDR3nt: TGTGCCAGCAGCCCCCACGAGGCTGGTAACACTGAAGCTTTCTTT; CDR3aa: CASSPHEAGNTEAFF
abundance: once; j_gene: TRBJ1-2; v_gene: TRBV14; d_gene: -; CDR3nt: TGTGCCAGCAGCCAAGCCGGTCGGGTCTTTAACTATGGCTACACCTTC; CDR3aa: CASSQAGRVFNYGYTF
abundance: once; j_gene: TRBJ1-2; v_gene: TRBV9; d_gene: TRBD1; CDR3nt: TGTGCCAGCAGCCCGGGACAGGGGGCGAATGGCTACACCTTC; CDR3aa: CASSPGQGANGYTF
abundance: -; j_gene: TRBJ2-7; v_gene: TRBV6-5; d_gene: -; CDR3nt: TGTGCCAGCACGGGGGGCAGGGCGGGCTCCTACGAGCAGTACTTC; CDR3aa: CASTGGRAGSYEQYF
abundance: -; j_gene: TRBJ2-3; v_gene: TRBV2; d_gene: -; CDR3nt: TGTGCCAGCAGAAGGGGGGGGGCAGATACGCAGTATTTT; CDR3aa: CASRRGGADTQYF
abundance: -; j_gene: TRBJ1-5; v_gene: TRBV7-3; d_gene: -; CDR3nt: TGTGCCAGCAGCTTAACGGGCAGGGCACAGCCCCAGCATTTT; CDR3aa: CASSLTGRAQPQHF
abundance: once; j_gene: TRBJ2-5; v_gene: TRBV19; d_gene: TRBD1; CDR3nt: TGTGCCAGTAGAACCGGGACAGCCCCGTTCGAGACCCAGTACTTC; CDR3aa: CASRTGTAPFETQYF
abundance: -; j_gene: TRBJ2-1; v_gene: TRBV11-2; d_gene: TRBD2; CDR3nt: TGTGCCAGCAGCTTAGGTCTCCAGCGGGGGGGCCGTTACAATGAGCAGTTCTTC; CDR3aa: CASSLGLQRGGRYNEQFF
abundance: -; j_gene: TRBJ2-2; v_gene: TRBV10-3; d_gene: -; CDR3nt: TGTGCCATCAGTGCAGGGGGGACCGGGGAGCTGTTTTTT; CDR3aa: CAISAGGTGELFF
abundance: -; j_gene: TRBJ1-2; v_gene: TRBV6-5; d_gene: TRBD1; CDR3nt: TGTGCCAGCTCCGGACAGGGGAACTATGGCTACACCTTC; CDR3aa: CASSGQGNYGYTF
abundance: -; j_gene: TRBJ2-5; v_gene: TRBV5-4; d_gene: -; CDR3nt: TGTGCCAGCAACCGGGGAGTCCAAGAGACCCAGTACTTC; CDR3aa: CASNRGVQETQYF
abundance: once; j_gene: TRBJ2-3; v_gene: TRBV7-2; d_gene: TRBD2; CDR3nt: TGTGCCAGCAGGGGGGGGTCCACAGATACGCAGTATTTT; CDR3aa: CASRGGSTDTQYF
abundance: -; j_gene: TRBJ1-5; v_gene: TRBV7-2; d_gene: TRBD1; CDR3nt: TGTGCCAGCAGCCAGGACAGGGATCAGCCCCAGCATTTT; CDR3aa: CASSQDRDQPQHF
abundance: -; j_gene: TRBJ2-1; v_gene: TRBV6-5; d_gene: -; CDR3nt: TGTGCCAGCAGGGAGGGGGGGCATGAGCAGTTCTTC; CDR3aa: CASREGGHEQFF
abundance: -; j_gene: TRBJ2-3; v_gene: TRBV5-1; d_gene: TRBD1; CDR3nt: TGCGCCAGCAGCTCCTATGAGACAGGGGCGAGCACAGATACGCAGTATTTT; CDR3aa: CASSSYETGASTDTQYF
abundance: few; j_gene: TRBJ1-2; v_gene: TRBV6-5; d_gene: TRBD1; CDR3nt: TGTGCCAGCAGTTACACGGACAGGTCTGGCTACACCTTC; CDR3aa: CASSYTDRSGYTF
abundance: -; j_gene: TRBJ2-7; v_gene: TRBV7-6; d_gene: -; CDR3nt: TGTGCCAGCAGCTTCAGTAGCGCGTCCGCTAGCTCCTACGAGCAGTACTTC; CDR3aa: CASSFSSASASSYEQYF
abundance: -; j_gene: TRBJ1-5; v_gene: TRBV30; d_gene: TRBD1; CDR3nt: TGTGCCTGGAGTAAGGGGGCGTCAAGTCAGCCCCAGCATTTT; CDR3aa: CAWSKGASSQPQHF
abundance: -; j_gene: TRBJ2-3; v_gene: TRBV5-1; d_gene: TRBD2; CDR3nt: TGCGCCAGCAGCTCGGTACTAGCGGGGCTTACAGATACGCAGTATTTT; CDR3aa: CASSSVLAGLTDTQYF
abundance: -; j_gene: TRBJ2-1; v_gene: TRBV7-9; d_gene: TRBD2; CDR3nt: TGTGCCAGCAGCTTCCGGAGCGGGGGGGCCTCCTACAATGAGCAGTTCTTC; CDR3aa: CASSFRSGGASYNEQFF
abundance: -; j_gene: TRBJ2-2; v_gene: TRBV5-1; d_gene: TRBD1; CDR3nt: TGCGCCAGCAGCTACTACAGGGGATCCGGGGAGCTGTTTTTT; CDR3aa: CASSYYRGSGELFF
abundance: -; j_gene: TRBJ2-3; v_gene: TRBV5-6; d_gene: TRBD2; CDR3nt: TGTGCCAGCAGCCGGAGGGAGGGACTCGCGGATACGCAGTATTTT; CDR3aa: CASSRREGLADTQYF